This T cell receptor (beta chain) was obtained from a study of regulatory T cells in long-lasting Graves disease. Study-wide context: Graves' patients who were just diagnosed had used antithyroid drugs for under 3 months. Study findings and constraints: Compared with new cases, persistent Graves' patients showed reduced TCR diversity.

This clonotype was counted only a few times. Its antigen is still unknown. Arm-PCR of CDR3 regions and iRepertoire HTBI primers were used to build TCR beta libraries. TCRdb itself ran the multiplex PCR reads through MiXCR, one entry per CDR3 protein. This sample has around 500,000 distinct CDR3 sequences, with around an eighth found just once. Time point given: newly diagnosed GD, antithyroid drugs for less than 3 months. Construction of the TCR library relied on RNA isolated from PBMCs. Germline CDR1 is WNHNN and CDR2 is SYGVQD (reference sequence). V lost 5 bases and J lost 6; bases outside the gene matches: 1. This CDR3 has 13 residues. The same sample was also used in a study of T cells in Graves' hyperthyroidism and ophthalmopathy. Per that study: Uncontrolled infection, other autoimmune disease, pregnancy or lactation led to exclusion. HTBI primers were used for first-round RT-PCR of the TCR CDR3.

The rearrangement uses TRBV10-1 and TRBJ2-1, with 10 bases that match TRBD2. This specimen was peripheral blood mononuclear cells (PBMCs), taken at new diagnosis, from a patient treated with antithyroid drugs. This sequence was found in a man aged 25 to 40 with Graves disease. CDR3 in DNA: TGCGCCAGCAGTAGCGGGAGGGCCAATGAGCAGTTCTTC. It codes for CASSSGRANEQFF.